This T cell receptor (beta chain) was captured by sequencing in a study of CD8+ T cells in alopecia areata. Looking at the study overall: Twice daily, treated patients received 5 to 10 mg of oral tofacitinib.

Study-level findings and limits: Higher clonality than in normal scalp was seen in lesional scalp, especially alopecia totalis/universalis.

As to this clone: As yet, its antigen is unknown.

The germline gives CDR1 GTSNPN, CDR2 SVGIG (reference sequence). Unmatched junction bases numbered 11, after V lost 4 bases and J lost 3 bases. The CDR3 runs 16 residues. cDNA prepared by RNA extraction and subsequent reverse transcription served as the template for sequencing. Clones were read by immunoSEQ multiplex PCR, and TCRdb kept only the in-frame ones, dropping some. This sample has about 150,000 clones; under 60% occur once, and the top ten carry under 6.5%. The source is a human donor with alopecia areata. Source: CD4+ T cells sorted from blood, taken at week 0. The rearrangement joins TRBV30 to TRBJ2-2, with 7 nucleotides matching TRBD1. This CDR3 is CAWKNLKGADTGELFF. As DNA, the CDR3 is TGTGCCTGGAAAAACCTAAAGGGGGCGGACACCGGGGAGCTGTTTTTT.